The sequence of this T cell receptor beta chain was determined in a study of early T cells in non-severe SARS-CoV-2 infection. About the research overall: The authors sequenced bulk RNA from unsorted whole blood, leaving chains unpaired.

This clonotype was found many times. CDR3 length equals 14 residues. Germline CDR1 and CDR2: MNHEY and SVGEGT. The trim removed 5 bases at V and 4 bases at J, leaving 6 bases unmatched. Individually, cDNA molecules had unique molecular identifiers attached to them. TCRdb independently ran MiXCR on the 5' RACE reads; one entry per CDR3 protein. The sample carries 90,000 to 120,000 distinct CDR3 sequences, around 10% recorded once. The sequenced sample was whole blood. The chain employs TRBV6-2 or TRBV6-3 and TRBJ2-7, with 9 bases matching TRBD2. The clonotype was recovered from an adult who was a healthcare worker with PCR-confirmed SARS-CoV-2 infection or an uninfected control (not recorded which). The CDR3 bases are TGTGCCAGCAGTCAACTAGCGGGTTTATACGAGCAGTACTTC. This sequence encodes CASSQLAGLYEQYF.